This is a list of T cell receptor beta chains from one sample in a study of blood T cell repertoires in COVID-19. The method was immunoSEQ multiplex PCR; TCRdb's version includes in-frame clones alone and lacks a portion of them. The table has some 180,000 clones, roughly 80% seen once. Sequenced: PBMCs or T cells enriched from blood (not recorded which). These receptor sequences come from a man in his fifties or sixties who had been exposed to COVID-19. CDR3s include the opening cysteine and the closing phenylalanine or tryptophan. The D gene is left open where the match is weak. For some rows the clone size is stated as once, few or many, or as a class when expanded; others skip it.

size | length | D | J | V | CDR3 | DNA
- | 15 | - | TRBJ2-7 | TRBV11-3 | CASSLDSGGTYEQYF | TGTGCCAGCAGCTTAGATTCAGGGGGGACCTACGAGCAGTACTTC
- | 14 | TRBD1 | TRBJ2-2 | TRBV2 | CASSETGVSGELFF | TGTGCCAGCAGTGAGACAGGGGTGAGCGGGGAGCTGTTTTTT
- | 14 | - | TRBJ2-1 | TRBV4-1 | CASSQDPADNEQFF | TGCGCCAGCAGCCAAGATCCCGCAGACAATGAGCAGTTCTTC
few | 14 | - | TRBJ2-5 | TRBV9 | CASSPGGAQETQYF | TGTGCCAGCAGCCCCGGAGGGGCTCAAGAGACCCAGTACTTC
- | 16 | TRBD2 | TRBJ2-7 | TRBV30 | CAWSFPPLAATYEQYF | TGTGCCTGGAGTTTCCCCCCCCTAGCGGCGACCTACGAGCAGTACTTC
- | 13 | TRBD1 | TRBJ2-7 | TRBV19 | CASSVTGAYEQYF | TGTGCCAGTAGTGTTACAGGGGCCTACGAGCAGTACTTC
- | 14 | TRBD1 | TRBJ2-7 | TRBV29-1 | CSVGGGQGAYEQYF | TGCAGCGTTGGCGGGGGACAGGGGGCGTACGAGCAGTACTTC
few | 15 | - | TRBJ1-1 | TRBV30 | CAWSVRIGENTEAFF | TGTGCCTGGAGTGTACGTATAGGAGAGAACACTGAAGCTTTCTTT
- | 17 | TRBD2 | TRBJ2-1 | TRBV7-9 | CASSPRTGLGKYNEQFF | TGTGCCAGCAGCCCTCGGACTGGACTAGGGAAGTACAATGAGCAGTTCTTC
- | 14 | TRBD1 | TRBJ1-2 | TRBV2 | CASSANRGTSGYTF | TGTGCCAGCAGTGCAAACAGGGGAACAAGTGGCTACACCTTC
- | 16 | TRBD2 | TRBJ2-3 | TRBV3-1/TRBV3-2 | CASSQDPAGGTDTQYF | TGTGCCAGCAGCCAAGATCCAGCGGGGGGCACAGATACGCAGTATTTT
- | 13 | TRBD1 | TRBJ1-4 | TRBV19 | CASTGTGREKLFF | TGTGCCAGTACAGGGACAGGGAGGGAAAAACTGTTTTTT
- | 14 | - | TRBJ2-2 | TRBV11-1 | CASKAGPNTGELFF | TGTGCCAGCAAGGCAGGGCCGAACACCGGGGAGCTGTTTTTT
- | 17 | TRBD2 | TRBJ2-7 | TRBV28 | CASSFVQSRLAGDEQYF | TGTGCCAGCAGTTTTGTACAGAGCAGACTAGCGGGAGACGAGCAGTACTTC
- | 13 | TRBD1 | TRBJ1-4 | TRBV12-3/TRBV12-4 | CASRTGSGEKLFF | TGTGCCAGCAGGACAGGGTCGGGAGAAAAACTGTTTTTT
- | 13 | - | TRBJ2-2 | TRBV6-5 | CASSYSKGGKLFF | TGTGCCAGCAGTTACTCGAAAGGAGGGAAGCTGTTTTTT
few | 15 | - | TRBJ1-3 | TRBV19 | CASSFQQGSGNTIYF | TGTGCCAGTAGTTTCCAACAGGGATCTGGAAACACCATATATTTT
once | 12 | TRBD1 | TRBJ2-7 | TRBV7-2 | CASSGQAYEQYF | TGTGCCAGCAGCGGACAGGCCTACGAGCAGTACTTC
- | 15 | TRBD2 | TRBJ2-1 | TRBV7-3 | CASSLSRGAYNEQFF | TGTGCCAGCAGCTTAAGTCGGGGGGCCTACAATGAGCAGTTCTTC
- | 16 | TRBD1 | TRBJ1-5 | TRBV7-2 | CASSLGTGGSNQPQHF | TGTGCCAGCAGCTTAGGGACAGGGGGAAGCAATCAGCCCCAGCATTTT
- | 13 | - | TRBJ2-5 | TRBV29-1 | CSAGRENQETQYF | TGCAGCGCAGGACGGGAGAACCAAGAGACCCAGTACTTC
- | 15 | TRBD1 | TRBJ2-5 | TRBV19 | CASSIGTGVGETQYF | TGTGCCAGTAGTATAGGGACAGGGGTCGGAGAGACCCAGTACTTC
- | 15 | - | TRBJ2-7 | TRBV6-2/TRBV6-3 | CASSSPNVPPYEQYF | TGTGCCAGCAGCTCGCCTAATGTTCCGCCCTACGAGCAGTACTTC
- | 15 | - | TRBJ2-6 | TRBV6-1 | CASSESWSGANVLTF | TGTGCCAGCAGTGAAAGCTGGTCTGGGGCCAACGTCCTGACTTTC
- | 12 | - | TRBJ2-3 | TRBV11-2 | CASSDAADTQYF | TGTGCCAGCAGCGACGCGGCAGATACGCAGTATTTT
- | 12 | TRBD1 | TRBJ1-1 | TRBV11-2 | CASSSQGAFAFF | TGTGCCAGCAGCTCTCAGGGGGCCTTCGCTTTCTTT
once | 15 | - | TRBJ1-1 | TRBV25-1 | CASSERGRGATEAFF | TGTGCCAGCAGTGAGAGAGGACGGGGGGCCACTGAAGCTTTCTTT
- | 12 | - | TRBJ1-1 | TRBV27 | CASSRVGTEAFF | TGTGCCAGCAGCCGAGTCGGGACTGAAGCTTTCTTT
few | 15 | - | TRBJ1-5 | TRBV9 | CASSVGGTPTEPQHF | TGTGCCAGCAGCGTAGGAGGCACCCCAACCGAGCCCCAGCATTTT